This T cell receptor (beta chain) was documented in a study of blood T cell repertoires in COVID-19. Overall study: Spain, Italy and the United States supplied samples that represented acute and convalescent COVID-19. Sources were T cells, B-cell-depleted T cells, or PBMCs; the material itself was cDNA or gDNA.

Under the authors' procedure: Reference gene primer amplification in the assay estimated nucleated cell counts. The assay was immunoSEQ multiplex PCR, and TCRdb's table has in-frame clones only and misses some. V and J calls and clone size are copied from that table; D and trimming were computed from the DNA. The table lists about 260,000 clones, roughly 87% of them singletons, with roughly 2.4% in the top ten. Trimming cost V 7 bases and J 11 bases; bases outside gene matches: 13. The CDR3 loop spans 14 amino acids. CDR1 and CDR2 from the germline V gene are SEHNR and FQNEAQ (reference sequence). The rearrangement uses TRBV7-9 and TRBJ1-1, with 10 bases fitting TRBD1. The TCR comes from a woman between 45 and 65 years old who had recovered from COVID-19. Sequenced: peripheral blood. The CDR3 protein is CASIHLGQGYPAFF. The CDR3 nucleotides read TGTGCCAGCATCCACCTGGGACAGGGGTACCCGGCTTTCTTT.